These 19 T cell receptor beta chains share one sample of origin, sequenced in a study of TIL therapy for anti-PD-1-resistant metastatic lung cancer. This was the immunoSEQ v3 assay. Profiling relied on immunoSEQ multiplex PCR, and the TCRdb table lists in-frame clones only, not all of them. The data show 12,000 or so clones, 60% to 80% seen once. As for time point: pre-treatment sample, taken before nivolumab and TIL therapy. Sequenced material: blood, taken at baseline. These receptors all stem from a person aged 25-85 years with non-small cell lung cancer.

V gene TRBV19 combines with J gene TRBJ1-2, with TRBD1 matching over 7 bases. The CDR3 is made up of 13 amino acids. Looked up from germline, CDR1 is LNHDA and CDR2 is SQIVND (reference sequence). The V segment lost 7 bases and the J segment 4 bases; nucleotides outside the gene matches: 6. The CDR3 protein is CASKRGQLYGYTF. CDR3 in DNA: TGTGCCAGTAAAAGGGGACAGCTCTATGGCTACACCTTC.

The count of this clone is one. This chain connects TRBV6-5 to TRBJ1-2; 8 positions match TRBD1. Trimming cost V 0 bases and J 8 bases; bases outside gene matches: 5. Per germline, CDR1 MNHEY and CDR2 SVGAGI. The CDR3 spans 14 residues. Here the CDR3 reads CASSYSSPGGGYTF. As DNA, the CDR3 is TGTGCCAGCAGTTACTCGAGCCCAGGGGGCGGCTACACCTTC.

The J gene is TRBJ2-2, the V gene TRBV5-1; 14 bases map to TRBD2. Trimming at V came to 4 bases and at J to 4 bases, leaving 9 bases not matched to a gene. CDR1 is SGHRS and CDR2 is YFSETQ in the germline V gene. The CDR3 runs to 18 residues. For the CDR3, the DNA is TGCGCCAGCAGCGGCCTGGGACTAGCGGGAGTTAGCACCGGGGAGCTGTTTTTT. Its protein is CASSGLGLAGVSTGELFF.

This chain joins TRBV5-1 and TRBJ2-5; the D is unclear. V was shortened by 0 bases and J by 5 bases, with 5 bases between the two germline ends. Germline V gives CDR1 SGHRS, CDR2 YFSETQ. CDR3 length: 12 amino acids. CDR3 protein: CASSLGMETQYF. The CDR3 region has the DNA TGCGCCAGCAGCTTGGGGATGGAGACCCAGTACTTC. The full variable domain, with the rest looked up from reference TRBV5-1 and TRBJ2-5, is KAGVTQTPRYLIKTRGQQVTLSCSPISGHRSVSWYQQTPGQGLQFLFEYFSETQRNKGNFPGRFSGRQFSNSRSEMNVSTLELGDSALYLCASSLGMETQYFGPGTRLLVL.

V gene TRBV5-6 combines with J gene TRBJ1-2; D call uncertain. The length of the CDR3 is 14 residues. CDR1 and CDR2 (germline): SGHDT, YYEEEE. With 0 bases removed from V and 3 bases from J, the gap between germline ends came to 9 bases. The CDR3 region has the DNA TGTGCCAGCAGCTTGGAGCTGGAAGACTATGGCTACACCTTC. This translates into CASSLELEDYGYTF. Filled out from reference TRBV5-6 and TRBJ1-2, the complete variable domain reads DAGVTQSPTHLIKTRGQQVTLRCSPKSGHDTVSWYQQALGQGPQFIFQYYEEEERQRGNFPDRFSGHQFPNYSSELNVNALLLGDSALYLCASSLELEDYGYTFGSGTRLTVV.

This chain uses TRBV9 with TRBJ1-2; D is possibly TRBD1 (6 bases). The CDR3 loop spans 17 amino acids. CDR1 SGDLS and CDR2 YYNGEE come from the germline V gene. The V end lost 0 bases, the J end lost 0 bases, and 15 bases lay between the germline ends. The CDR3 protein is CASSVGGGAYSNYGYTF. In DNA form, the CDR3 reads TGTGCCAGCAGCGTAGGCGGGGGGGCCTATTCTAACTATGGCTACACCTTC.

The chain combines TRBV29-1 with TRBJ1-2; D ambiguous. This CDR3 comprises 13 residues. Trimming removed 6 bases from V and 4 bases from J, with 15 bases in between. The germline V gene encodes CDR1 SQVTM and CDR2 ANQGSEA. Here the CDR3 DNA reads TGCAGCGTCCGCGGGCAGGAACTCTATGGCTACACCTTC. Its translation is CSVRGQELYGYTF. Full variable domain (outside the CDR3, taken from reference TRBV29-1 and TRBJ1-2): SAVISQKPSRDICQRGTSLTIQCQVDSQVTMMFWYRQQPGQSLTLIATANQGSEATYESGFVIDKFPISRPNLTFSTLTVSNMSPEDSSIYLCSVRGQELYGYTFGSGTRLTVV.

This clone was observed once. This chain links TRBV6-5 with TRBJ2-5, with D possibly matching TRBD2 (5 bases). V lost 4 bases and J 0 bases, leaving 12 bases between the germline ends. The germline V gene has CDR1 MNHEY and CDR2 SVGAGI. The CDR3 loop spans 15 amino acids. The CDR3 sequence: CASSLSDWDQETQYF. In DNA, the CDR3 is TGTGCCAGCAGTTTATCGGACTGGGACCAAGAGACCCAGTACTTC.

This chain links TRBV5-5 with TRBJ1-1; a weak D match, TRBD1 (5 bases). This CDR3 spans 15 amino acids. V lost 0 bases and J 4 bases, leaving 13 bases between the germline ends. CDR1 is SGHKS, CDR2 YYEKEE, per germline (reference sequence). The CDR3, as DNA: TGTGCCAGCAGCTTGGGGGGATTGGGGACCACTGAAGCTTTCTTT. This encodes CASSLGGLGTTEAFF.

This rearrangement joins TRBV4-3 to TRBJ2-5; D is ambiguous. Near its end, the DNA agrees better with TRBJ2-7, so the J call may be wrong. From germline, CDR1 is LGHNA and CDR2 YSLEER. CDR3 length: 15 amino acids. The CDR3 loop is CASSQDTFSSYEQYF. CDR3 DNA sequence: TGCGCCAGCAGCCAAGATACTTTTAGCTCCTACGAGCAGTACTTC.

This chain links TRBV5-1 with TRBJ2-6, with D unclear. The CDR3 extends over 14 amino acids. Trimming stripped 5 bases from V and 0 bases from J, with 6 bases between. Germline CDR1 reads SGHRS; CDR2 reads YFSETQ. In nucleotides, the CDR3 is TGCGCCAGCAGATCGAGCTCTGGGGCCAACGTCCTGACTTTC. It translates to CASRSSSGANVLTF.

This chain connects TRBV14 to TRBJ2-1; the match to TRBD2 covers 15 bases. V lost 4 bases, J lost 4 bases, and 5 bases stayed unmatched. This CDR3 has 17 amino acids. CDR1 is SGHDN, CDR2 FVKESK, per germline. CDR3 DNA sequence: TGTGCCAGCAGCCCTTTGGGGACTAGCGGGAGGTACAATGAGCAGTTCTTC. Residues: CASSPLGTSGRYNEQFF.

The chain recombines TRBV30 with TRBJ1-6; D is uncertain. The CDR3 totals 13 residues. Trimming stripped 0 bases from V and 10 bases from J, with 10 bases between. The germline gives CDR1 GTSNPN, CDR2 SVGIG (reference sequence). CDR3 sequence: CAWSVAARSPLHF. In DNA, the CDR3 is TGTGCCTGGAGTGTGGCCGCTAGGTCACCCCTCCACTTT.

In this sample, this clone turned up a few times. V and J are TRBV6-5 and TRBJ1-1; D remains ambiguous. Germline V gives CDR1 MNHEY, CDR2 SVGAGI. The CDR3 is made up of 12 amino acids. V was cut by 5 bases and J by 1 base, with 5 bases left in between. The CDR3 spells CASSRANTEAFF. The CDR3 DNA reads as TGTGCCAGCAGTCGGGCGAACACTGAAGCTTTCTTT.

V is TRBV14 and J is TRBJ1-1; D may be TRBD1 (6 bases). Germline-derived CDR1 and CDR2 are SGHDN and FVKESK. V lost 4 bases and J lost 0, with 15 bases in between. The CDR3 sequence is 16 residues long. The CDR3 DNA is TGTGCCAGCAGCCGAGAGGGGGGGGCTATGAACACTGAAGCTTTCTTT. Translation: CASSREGGAMNTEAFF.

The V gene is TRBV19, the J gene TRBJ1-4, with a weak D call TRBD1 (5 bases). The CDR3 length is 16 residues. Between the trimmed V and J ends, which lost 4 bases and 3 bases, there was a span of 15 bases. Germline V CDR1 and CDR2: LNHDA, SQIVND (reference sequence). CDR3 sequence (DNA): TGTGCCAGTAGTACGTTGACAGCGGGAGCTAATGAAAAACTGTTTTTT. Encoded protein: CASSTLTAGANEKLFF.

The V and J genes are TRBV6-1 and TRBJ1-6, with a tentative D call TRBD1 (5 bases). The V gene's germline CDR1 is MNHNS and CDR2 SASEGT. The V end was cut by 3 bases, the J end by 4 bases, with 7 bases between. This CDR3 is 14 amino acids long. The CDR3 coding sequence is TGTGCCAGCAGTGACAGGGTTTATAATTCACCCCTCCACTTT. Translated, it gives CASSDRVYNSPLHF.

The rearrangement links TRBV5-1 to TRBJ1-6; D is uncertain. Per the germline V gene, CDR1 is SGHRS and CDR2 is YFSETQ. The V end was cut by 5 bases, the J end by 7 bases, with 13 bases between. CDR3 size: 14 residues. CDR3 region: CASRNDGENSPLHF. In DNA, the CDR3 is TGCGCCAGCAGAAACGACGGAGAAAATTCACCCCTCCACTTT. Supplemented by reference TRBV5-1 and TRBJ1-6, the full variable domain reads KAGVTQTPRYLIKTRGQQVTLSCSPISGHRSVSWYQQTPGQGLQFLFEYFSETQRNKGNFPGRFSGRQFSNSRSEMNVSTLELGDSALYLCASRNDGENSPLHFGNGTRLTVT.

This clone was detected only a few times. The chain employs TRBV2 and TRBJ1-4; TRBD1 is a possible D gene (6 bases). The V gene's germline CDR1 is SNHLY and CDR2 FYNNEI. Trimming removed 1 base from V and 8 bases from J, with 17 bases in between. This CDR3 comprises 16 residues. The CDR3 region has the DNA TGTGCCAGCAGTGAAGGTGACAGGTTTCGGTGGGAAAAACTGTTTTTT. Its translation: CASSEGDRFRWEKLFF.